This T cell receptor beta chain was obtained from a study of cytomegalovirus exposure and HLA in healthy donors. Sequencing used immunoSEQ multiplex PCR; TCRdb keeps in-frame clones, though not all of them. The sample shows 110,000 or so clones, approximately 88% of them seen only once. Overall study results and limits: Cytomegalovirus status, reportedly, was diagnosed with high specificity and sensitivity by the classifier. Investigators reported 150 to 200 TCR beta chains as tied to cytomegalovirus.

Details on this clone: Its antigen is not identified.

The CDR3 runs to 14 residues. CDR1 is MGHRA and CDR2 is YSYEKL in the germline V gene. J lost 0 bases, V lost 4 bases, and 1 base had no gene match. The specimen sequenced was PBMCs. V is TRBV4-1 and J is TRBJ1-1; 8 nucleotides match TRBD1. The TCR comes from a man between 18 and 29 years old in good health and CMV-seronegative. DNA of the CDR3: TGCGCCAGCAGCCCAGGGGGCCTGAACACTGAAGCTTTCTTT. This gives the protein CASSPGGLNTEAFF.